The subject of this entry is one TCR beta chain. The data stem from a study of T cell changes during pregnancy in multiple sclerosis. Clones were read by immunoSEQ multiplex PCR, and TCRdb kept only the in-frame ones, dropping some. Among some 81,000 clones, about 92% were seen once, and the ten largest hold 2.5% to 3%. The CDR3 spans 15 residues. CDR1 and CDR2 from the germline V gene are SGHRS and YFSETQ. The V segment lost 4 bases and the J segment 6 bases; nucleotides outside the gene matches: 12. The receptor was derived from a female donor in good health, enrolled as a control in a pregnancy study. The chain has TRBV5-1 and TRBJ2-7, with 8 bases aligning to TRBD1. This specimen consisted of peripheral blood, obtained after pregnancy. The CDR3 protein is CASSQKTGVLGEQYF. CDR3 coding DNA: TGCGCCAGCAGCCAAAAGACAGGGGTTCTCGGCGAGCAGTACTTC.